The 5 T cell receptor beta chains listed next were all sequenced from one sample in a study of blood T cells in healthy people across ages. Primed by a sample-barcoded 5' primer and a J-beta primer mix, a second PCR proceeded for about 6 to 12 cycles. TCRdb reprocessed the 5' RACE reads with MiXCR, giving one entry per CDR3 protein. Here the sample spans some 880,000 distinct CDR3 sequences, under 40% being singletons. The source material was blood. The receptor set was obtained from a man between 18 and 35 years old in good health.

The CDR3 DNA follows: TGTGCCAGCAGCTTACTTGGGGGCTACGGTGAAAAACTGTTTTTT. Protein: CASSLLGGYGEKLFF. The chain employs TRBV7-9 and TRBJ1-4; TRBD1 might be the D (6 bases). V lost 2 bases and J lost 7, with 14 bases in between. Germline CDR1 reads SEHNR; CDR2 reads FQNEAQ (reference sequence). CDR3 size: 15 residues.

The chain uses TRBV12-3 or TRBV12-4 and TRBJ1-1; the D is unclear. This CDR3 comprises 14 residues. Trimming stripped 7 bases from V and 1 base from J, with 13 bases between. In nucleotides, the CDR3 is TGTGCCAGCATCCCCTCGGGCAGGAACACTGAAGCTTTCTTT. Residues: CASIPSGRNTEAFF.

This clonotype occurred a few times. V gene TRBV6-1 combines with J gene TRBJ1-5; D uncertain. The CDR3 totals 16 residues. Trimming left V 2 bases short and J 2 bases short, with 13 bases between. CDR1 and CDR2 from the germline V gene are MNHNS and SASEGT. Here the CDR3 DNA reads TGTGCCAGCAGTGAATCGTATGGGGTAGGCAATCAGCCCCAGCATTTT. Amino acid sequence: CASSESYGVGNQPQHF.

J is TRBJ2-5 and V is TRBV20-1; 11 bases line up with TRBD2. The ends lost 6 bases at V and 1 base at J; junction bases unmatched: 7. The V gene's germline CDR1 is DFQATT and CDR2 SNEGSKA (reference sequence). This CDR3 has 15 residues. This CDR3 reads CSASRLAGPQETQYF. The CDR3 coding sequence is TGCAGTGCATCCCGACTAGCGGGACCCCAAGAGACCCAGTACTTC.

The chain has TRBV4-2 and TRBJ1-4, with a possible D match to TRBD1 (5 bases). V was cut by 1 base and J by 5 bases, with 14 bases left in between. The CDR3 covers 16 residues. Germline V gives CDR1 LGHNA, CDR2 YNFKEQ. The CDR3 bases are TGTGCCAGCAGCCAAGTTTTTGGGGGACGGAATGAAAAACTGTTTTTT. Protein sequence: CASSQVFGGRNEKLFF.